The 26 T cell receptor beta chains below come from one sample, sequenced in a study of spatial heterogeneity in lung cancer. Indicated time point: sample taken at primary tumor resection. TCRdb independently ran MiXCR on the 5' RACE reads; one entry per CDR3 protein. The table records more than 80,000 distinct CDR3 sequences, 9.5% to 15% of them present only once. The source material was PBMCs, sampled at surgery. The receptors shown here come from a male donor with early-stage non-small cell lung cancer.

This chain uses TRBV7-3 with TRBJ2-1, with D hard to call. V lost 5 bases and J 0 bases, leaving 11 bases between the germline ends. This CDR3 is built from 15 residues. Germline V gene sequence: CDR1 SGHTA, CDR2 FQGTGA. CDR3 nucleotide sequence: TGTGCCAGCAGCCCCCGGGCCTTCTCCTACAATGAGCAGTTCTTC. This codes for CASSPRAFSYNEQFF.

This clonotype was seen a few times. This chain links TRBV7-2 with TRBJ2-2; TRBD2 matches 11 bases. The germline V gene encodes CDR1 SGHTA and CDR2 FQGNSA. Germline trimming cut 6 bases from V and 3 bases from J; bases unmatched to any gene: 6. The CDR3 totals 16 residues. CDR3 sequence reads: CASRLTSGGYTGELFF. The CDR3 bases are TGTGCCAGCAGGCTTACTAGCGGGGGCTACACCGGGGAGCTGTTTTTT.

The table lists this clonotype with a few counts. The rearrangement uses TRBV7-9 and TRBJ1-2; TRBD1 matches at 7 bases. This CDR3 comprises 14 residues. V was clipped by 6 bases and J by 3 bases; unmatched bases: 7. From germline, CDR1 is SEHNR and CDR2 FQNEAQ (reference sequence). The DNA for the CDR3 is TGTGCCAGCAGTTTGACAGGGATTGACTATGGCTACACCTTC. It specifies CASSLTGIDYGYTF.

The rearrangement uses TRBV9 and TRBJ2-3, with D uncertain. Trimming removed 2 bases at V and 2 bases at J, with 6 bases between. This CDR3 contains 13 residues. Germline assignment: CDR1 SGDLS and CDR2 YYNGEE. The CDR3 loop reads CASSVTFTDTQYF. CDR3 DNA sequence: TGTGCCAGCAGCGTTACCTTCACAGATACGCAGTATTTT.

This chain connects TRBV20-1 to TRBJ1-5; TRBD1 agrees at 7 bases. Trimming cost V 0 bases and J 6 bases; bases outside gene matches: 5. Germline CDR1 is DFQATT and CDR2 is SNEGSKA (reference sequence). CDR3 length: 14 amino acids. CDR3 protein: CSARDYRGGQPQHF. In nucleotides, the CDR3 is TGCAGTGCTAGAGATTACAGGGGAGGTCAGCCCCAGCATTTT.

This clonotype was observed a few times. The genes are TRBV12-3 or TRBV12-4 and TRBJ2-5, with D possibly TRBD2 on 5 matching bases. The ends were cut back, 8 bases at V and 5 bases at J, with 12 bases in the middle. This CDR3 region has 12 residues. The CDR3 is CASRQEAETQYF. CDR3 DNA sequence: TGTGCCAGCCGTCAGGAGGCGGAGACCCAGTACTTC.

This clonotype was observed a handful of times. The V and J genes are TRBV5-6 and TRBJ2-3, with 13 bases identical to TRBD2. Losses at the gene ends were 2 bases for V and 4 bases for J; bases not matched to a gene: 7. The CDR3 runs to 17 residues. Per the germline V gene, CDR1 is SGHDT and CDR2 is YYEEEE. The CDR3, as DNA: TGTGCCAGCAGCTTCCGCGGACTAGCGGGGGCCGCAGATACGCAGTATTTT. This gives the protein CASSFRGLAGAADTQYF.

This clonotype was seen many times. CDR3 protein: CASSVGQGAFYEQYF. DNA of the CDR3: TGTGCCAGCAGCGTAGGCCAGGGGGCGTTCTACGAGCAGTACTTC. V is TRBV9 and J is TRBJ2-7, with 8 bases lining up with TRBD1. The CDR3 runs to 15 residues. From germline, CDR1 is SGDLS and CDR2 YYNGEE. V was pared by 0 bases and J by 3 bases, with 5 bases of the junction left unmatched.

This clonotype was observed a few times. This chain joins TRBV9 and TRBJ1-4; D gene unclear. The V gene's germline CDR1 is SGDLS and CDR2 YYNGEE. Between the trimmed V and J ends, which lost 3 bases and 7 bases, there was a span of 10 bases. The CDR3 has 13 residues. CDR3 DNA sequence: TGTGCCAGCAGCGCCCGGCCCGGTGAAAAACTGTTTTTT. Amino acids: CASSARPGEKLFF.

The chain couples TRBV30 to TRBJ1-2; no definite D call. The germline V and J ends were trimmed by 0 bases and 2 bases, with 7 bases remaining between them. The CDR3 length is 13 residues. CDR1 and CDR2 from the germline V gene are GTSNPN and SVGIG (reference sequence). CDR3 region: CAWSVSENYGYTF. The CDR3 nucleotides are TGTGCCTGGAGTGTATCAGAGAACTATGGCTACACCTTC. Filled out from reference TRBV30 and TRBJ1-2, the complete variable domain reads SQTIHQWPATLVQPVGSPLSLECTVEGTSNPNLYWYRQAAGRGLQLLFYSVGIGQISSEVPQNLSASRPQDRQFILSSKKLLLSDSGFYLCAWSVSENYGYTFGSGTRLTVV.

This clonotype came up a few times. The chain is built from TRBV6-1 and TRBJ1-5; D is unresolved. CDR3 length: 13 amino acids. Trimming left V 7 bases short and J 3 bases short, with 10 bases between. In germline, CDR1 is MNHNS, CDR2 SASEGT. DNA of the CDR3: TGTGCCAGCAAGGCAGGCTCCAATCAGCCCCAGCATTTT. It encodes CASKAGSNQPQHF.

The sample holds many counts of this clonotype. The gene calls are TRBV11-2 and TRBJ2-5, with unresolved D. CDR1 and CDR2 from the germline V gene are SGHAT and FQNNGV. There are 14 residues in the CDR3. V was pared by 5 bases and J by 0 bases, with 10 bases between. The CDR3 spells CASSLRGYQETQYF. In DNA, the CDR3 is TGTGCCAGCAGCCTTAGAGGCTACCAAGAGACCCAGTACTTC.

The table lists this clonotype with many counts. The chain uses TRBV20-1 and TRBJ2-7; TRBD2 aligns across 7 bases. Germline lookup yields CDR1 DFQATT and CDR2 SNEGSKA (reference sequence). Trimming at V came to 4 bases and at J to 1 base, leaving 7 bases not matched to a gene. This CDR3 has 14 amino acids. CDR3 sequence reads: CSAMREQWSYEQYF. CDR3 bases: TGCAGTGCTATGCGGGAGCAATGGTCCTACGAGCAGTACTTC.

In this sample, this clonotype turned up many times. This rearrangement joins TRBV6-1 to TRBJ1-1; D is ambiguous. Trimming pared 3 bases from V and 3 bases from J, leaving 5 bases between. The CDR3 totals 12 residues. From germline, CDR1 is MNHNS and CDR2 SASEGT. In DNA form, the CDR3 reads TGTGCCAGCAGTGATTTGTACACTGAAGCTTTCTTT. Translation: CASSDLYTEAFF.

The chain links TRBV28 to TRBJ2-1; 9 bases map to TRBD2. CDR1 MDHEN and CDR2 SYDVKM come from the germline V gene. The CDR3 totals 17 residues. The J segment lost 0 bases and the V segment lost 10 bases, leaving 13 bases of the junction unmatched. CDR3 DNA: TGTGCCACCACGGGTAGCGGGAGCCCGAGCTCCTACAATGAGCAGTTCTTC. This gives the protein CATTGSGSPSSYNEQFF. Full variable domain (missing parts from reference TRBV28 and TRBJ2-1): DVKVTQSSRYLVKRTGEKVFLECVQDMDHENMFWYRQDPGLGLRLIYFSYDVKMKEKGDIPEGYSVSREKKERFSLILESASTNQTSMYLCATTGSGSPSSYNEQFFGPGTRLTVL.

The chain's CDR3 is CATTVAGGGNEQFF. CDR3 coding DNA: TGTGCCACCACCGTAGCGGGAGGGGGTAATGAGCAGTTCTTC. The chain is built from TRBV10-3 and TRBJ2-1; 11 bases agree with TRBD2. Germline V gene sequence: CDR1 ENHRY, CDR2 SYGVKD. This CDR3 region has 14 residues. V lost 10 bases to trimming and J lost 7 bases; unmatched junction nucleotides: 9.

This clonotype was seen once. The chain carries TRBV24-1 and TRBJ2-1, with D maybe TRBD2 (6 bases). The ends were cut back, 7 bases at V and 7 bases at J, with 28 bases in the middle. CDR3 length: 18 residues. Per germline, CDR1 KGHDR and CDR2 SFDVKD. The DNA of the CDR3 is TGTGCCACCAGCTCGCAACGCCCCGGGACTCGAGCGCGAAATGAGCAGTTCTTC. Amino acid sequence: CATSSQRPGTRARNEQFF.

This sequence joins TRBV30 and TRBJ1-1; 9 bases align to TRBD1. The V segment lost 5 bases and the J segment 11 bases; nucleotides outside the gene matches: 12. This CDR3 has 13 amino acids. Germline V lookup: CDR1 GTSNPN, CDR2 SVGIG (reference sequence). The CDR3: CAWVPGQGRGAFF. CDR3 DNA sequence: TGTGCCTGGGTTCCGGGACAGGGACGGGGTGCTTTCTTT.

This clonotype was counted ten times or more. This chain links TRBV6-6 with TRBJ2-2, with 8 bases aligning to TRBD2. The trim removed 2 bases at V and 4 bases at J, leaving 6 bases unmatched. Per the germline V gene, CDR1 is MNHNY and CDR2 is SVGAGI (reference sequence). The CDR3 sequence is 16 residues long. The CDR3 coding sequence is TGTGCCAGCAGTTACGGGCCGGGGGGGGCCACCGGGGAGCTGTTTTTT. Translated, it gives CASSYGPGGATGELFF.

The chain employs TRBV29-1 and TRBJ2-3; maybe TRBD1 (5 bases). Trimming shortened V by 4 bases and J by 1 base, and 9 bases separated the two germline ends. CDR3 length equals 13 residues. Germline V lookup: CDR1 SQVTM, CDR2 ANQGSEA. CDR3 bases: TGCAGCGTTGGGGTGACAGGCACAGATACGCAGTATTTT. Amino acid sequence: CSVGVTGTDTQYF.

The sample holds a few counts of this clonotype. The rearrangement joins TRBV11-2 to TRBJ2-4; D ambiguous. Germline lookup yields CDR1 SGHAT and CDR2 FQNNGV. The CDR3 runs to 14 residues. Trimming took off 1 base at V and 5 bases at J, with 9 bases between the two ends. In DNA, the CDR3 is TGTGCCAGCAGCTTAGTGGTCCGGGAAAACATTCAGTACTTC. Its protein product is CASSLVVRENIQYF.

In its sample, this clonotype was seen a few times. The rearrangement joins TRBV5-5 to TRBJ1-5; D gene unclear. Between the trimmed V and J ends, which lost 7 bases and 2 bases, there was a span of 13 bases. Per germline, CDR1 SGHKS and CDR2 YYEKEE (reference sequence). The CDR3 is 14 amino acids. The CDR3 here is CASAWGGGNQPQHF. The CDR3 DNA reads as TGTGCCAGCGCATGGGGAGGAGGCAATCAGCCCCAGCATTTT.

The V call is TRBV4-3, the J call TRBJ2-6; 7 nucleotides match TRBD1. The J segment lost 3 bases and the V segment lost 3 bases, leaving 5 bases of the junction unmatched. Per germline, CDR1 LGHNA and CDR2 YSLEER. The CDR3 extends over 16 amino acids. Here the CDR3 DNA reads TGCGCCAGCAGCCAGCACACAGGGGTTGGGGCCAACGTCCTGACTTTC. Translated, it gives CASSQHTGVGANVLTF.

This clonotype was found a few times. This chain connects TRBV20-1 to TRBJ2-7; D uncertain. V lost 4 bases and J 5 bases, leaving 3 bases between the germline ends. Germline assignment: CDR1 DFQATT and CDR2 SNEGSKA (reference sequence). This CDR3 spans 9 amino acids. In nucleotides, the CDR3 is TGCAGTGCTAACCACGAGCAGTACTTC. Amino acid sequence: CSANHEQYF.

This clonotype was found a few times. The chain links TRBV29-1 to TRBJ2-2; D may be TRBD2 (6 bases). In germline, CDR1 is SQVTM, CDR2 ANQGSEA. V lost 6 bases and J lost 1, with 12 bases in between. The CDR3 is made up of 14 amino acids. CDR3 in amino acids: CSVRTTGNTGELFF. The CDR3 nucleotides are TGCAGCGTCCGGACTACTGGGAACACCGGGGAGCTGTTTTTT.

In DNA form, the CDR3 reads TGTGCCAGCAGCCGACAGGACCCGAACACCGGGGAGCTGTTTTTT. Translating it yields CASSRQDPNTGELFF. The chain carries TRBV5-5 and TRBJ2-2, with a tentative D call TRBD1 (6 bases). The length of the CDR3 is 15 residues. With 4 bases removed from V and 0 bases from J, the gap between germline ends came to 10 bases. Germline CDR1 reads SGHKS; CDR2 reads YYEKEE (reference sequence).